These 13 T cell receptor beta chains share one sample of origin, sequenced in a study of cytomegalovirus exposure and HLA in healthy donors. Both 60 Vbeta primers and 13 Jbeta primers went into the PCR. The method was immunoSEQ multiplex PCR; TCRdb's version includes in-frame clones alone and lacks a portion of them. Of around 200,000 clones listed, 86% are singletons. The sequencing input was PBMCs. These receptors came from a woman younger than 45 in good health and CMV-seronegative.

V gene TRBV15 combines with J gene TRBJ2-5; 7 nucleotides align to TRBD1. The CDR3 loop spans 14 amino acids. Trimming removed 1 base from V and 2 bases from J; junction bases left unmatched: 1. The germline V gene has CDR1 LNHNV and CDR2 YYDKDF (reference sequence). As DNA, the CDR3 is TGTGCCACCAGCAGAGGGGGACAGCAAGAGACCCAGTACTTC. It specifies CATSRGGQQETQYF.

The chain uses TRBV7-9 and TRBJ2-7, with 7 bases fitting TRBD1. The CDR3 totals 15 residues. CDR1 is SEHNR, CDR2 FQNEAQ, per germline (reference sequence). Losses at the gene ends were 1 base for V and 5 bases for J; bases not matched to a gene: 8. This CDR3 is CASSLGQGRPDEQYF. As DNA, the CDR3 is TGTGCCAGCAGCTTAGGACAGGGACGACCGGACGAGCAGTACTTC.

Details on this clone: The sample contains more than one DNA sequence encoding this CDR3. Here the CDR3 DNA reads TGTGCCAGCAGCTTGGCCAGGGGTAGTCACACCATATATTTT. Amino acids: CASSLARGSHTIYF. This chain uses TRBV5-6 with TRBJ1-3, with D tentatively TRBD1 (6 bases). Germline assignment: CDR1 SGHDT and CDR2 YYEEEE. The CDR3 runs 14 residues. Trimming took 0 bases from V and 8 from J, leaving 12 bases between them.

This chain links TRBV19 with TRBJ1-1; TRBD1 matches 9 bases. CDR1 and CDR2 from the germline V gene are LNHDA and SQIVND (reference sequence). J was trimmed by 10 bases and V by 4 bases; bases with no gene match: 7. This CDR3 has 13 amino acids. The CDR3 DNA is TGTGCCAGTAGTACCGGACAGGGGCGGGGAGCTTTCTTT. Translation gives CASSTGQGRGAFF. The full variable domain, its missing parts supplied by reference TRBV19 and TRBJ1-1, is DGGITQSPKYLFRKEGQNVTLSCEQNLNHDAMYWYRQDPGQGLRLIYYSQIVNDFQKGDIAEGYSVSREKKESFPLTVTSAQKNPTAFYLCASSTGQGRGAFFGQGTRLTVV.

The chain carries TRBV28 and TRBJ1-5; D is ambiguous. With 8 bases removed from V and 3 bases from J, the gap between germline ends came to 8 bases. Germline values: CDR1 MDHEN, CDR2 SYDVKM. This CDR3 region has 12 residues. CDR3 sequence: CASGLVNQPQHF. CDR3 DNA: TGTGCCAGCGGACTAGTCAATCAGCCCCAGCATTTT.

The V call is TRBV19, the J call TRBJ1-1; TRBD1 aligns across 9 bases. From germline, CDR1 is LNHDA and CDR2 SQIVND (reference sequence). With 6 bases clipped from V and 4 bases from J, the junction kept 3 bases outside the gene matches. This CDR3 spans 13 amino acids. In nucleotides, the CDR3 is TGTGCCAGTAGCGAGACAGGGGGCACTGAAGCTTTCTTT. It is translated as CASSETGGTEAFF.

Of note for this clone: The CDR3 end shows no conserved phenylalanine or tryptophan, and so a read error is likely. This rearrangement joins TRBV28 to TRBJ1-2, with no clear D. The V end was cut by 5 bases, the J end by 7 bases, with 20 bases between. The length of the CDR3 is 15 residues. Germline CDR1 is MDHEN and CDR2 is SYDVKM. The CDR3 sequence is CASSLTSYLSIGYTL. The CDR3 coding sequence is TGTGCCAGCAGTCTGACATCCTACCTAAGCATTGGCTACACCCTC.

The J gene is TRBJ2-3, the V gene TRBV7-2; D ambiguous. Germline values: CDR1 SGHTA, CDR2 FQGNSA. Trimming cost V 5 bases and J 4 bases, with 10 bases left between them. This CDR3 has 13 amino acids. The DNA for the CDR3 is TGTGCCAGCAGCCTTAGTATGGCAGATACGCAGTATTTT. Its protein product is CASSLSMADTQYF.

In this sample, this clone turned up once. The chain recombines TRBV25-1 with TRBJ1-2; D remains ambiguous. CDR3 size: 11 residues. V dropped 3 bases and J dropped 8 bases, with 7 bases sitting between them. The germline gives CDR1 MGHDK, CDR2 SYGVNS. The CDR3 protein is CASSEGRGYTF. In DNA, the CDR3 is TGTGCCAGCAGTGAGGGGAGAGGCTACACCTTC.

This chain uses TRBV5-1 with TRBJ2-1; 11 positions agree with TRBD2. CDR1 SGHRS and CDR2 YFSETQ come from the germline V gene. CDR3 length: 17 residues. Trimming cost V 4 bases and J 0 bases; bases outside gene matches: 6. CDR3: CASSPSGGLSSYNEQFF. DNA for the CDR3: TGCGCCAGCAGCCCTAGCGGGGGGCTGAGCTCCTACAATGAGCAGTTCTTC.

The rearrangement joins TRBV19 to TRBJ1-2; TRBD1 aligns across 9 bases. The CDR3 runs 12 residues. With 8 bases clipped from V and 6 bases from J, the junction kept 4 bases outside the gene matches. Looked up from germline, CDR1 is LNHDA and CDR2 is SQIVND (reference sequence). Written as DNA, the CDR3 is TGTGCCAGTGCCCGACAGGGGGATGGCTACACCTTC. It translates to CASARQGDGYTF.

This chain uses TRBV5-1 with TRBJ2-7; a possible D gene is TRBD1 (5 bases). The CDR3 consists of 12 residues. Trimming stripped 3 bases from V and 5 bases from J, with 9 bases between. Per the germline V gene, CDR1 is SGHRS and CDR2 is YFSETQ. The CDR3 region is CASSWQGNEQYF. For the CDR3, the DNA is TGCGCCAGCAGCTGGCAGGGAAACGAGCAGTACTTC.

The chain carries TRBV11-1 and TRBJ1-1; 9 bases are shared with TRBD1. This CDR3 comprises 14 residues. Germline CDR1 and CDR2: SGHAT and FQDESV (reference sequence). V was clipped by 1 base and J by 3 bases; unmatched bases: 0. The CDR3 DNA sequence: TGTGCCAGCAGCTTAGACAGGGGGCACACTGAAGCTTTCTTT. Protein product: CASSLDRGHTEAFF.